Listed here are 9 T cell receptor beta chains from one sample, sequenced in a study of T cell responses to AZD1222 COVID-19 vaccine. Assay: immunoSEQ multiplex PCR; the TCRdb copy retains only in-frame clones and omits some. The sample lists around 150,000 clones, around 90% occurring once. Here the sequenced sample was peripheral blood, taken on day 0 of AZD1222 vaccination. These receptors were obtained from an adult in good health.

The chain is built from TRBV5-1 and TRBJ1-2, with 9 nucleotides matching TRBD1. The CDR3 length is 13 residues. Germline V gene sequence: CDR1 SGHRS, CDR2 YFSETQ. Germline trimming cut 0 bases from V and 8 bases from J; bases unmatched to any gene: 2. Written as DNA, the CDR3 is TGCGCCAGCAGCTTGGCCGACAGGGGGGGCTACACCTTC. Translating gives CASSLADRGGYTF.

The V call is TRBV18, the J call TRBJ2-7; weak D call: TRBD1 (5 bases). V dropped 5 bases and J dropped 1 base, with 12 bases sitting between them. The CDR3 totals 14 residues. The germline CDR1 and CDR2 sequences are KGHSH and LQKENI. CDR3 in DNA: TGTGCCAGCTCATCCGATCAGGGTTCCTACGAGCAGTACTTC. Encoded protein: CASSSDQGSYEQYF.

V and J are TRBV7-2 and TRBJ1-6; D is possibly TRBD1 (5 bases). Trimming took off 1 base at V and 6 bases at J, with 13 bases between the two ends. CDR3 length equals 16 residues. CDR1 and CDR2 from the germline V gene are SGHTA and FQGNSA. The CDR3 spells CASSLGQGSSNSPLHF. The CDR3 DNA sequence: TGTGCCAGCAGCTTAGGGCAGGGATCTAGTAATTCACCCCTCCACTTT.

V usage is TRBV7-9 and J usage is TRBJ1-5; D unclear. This CDR3 region has 15 residues. Germline V CDR1 and CDR2: SEHNR, FQNEAQ (reference sequence). V lost 5 bases to trimming and J lost 3 bases, with 14 bases between them. DNA for the CDR3: TGTGCCAGCAGCGCAGTGGGGTCCCCCAATCAGCCCCAGCATTTT. The encoded protein is CASSAVGSPNQPQHF. Filled out from reference TRBV7-9 and TRBJ1-5, the complete variable domain reads DTGVSQNPRHKITKRGQNVTFRCDPISEHNRLYWYRQTLGQGPEFLTYFQNEAQLEKSRLLSDRFSAERPKGSFSTLEIQRTEQGDSAMYLCASSAVGSPNQPQHFGDGTRLSIL.

The chain is built from TRBV2 and TRBJ1-1; the D is unclear. Trimming stripped 6 bases from V and 3 bases from J, with 11 bases between. The CDR3 consists of 13 residues. The germline V gene encodes CDR1 SNHLY and CDR2 FYNNEI. Written as DNA, the CDR3 is TGTGCCAGCAGAGGACGGAGGGACACTGAAGCTTTCTTT. It translates to CASRGRRDTEAFF.

The DNA for the CDR3 is TGTGCCAGTAGGCCCCGGGGTAATGGGGCCAACGTCCTGACTTTC. Its translation is CASRPRGNGANVLTF. The V call is TRBV19, the J call TRBJ2-6; the D gene is possibly TRBD2 (5 bases). Germline lookup yields CDR1 LNHDA and CDR2 SQIVND (reference sequence). Trimming took 6 bases from V and 3 from J, leaving 12 bases between them. The CDR3 sequence is 15 residues long.

This rearrangement joins TRBV27 to TRBJ1-5, with D unclear. Germline V gene sequence: CDR1 MNHEY, CDR2 SMNVEV (reference sequence). Trimming left V 5 bases short and J 4 bases short, with 6 bases between. This CDR3 is built from 12 residues. CDR3 amino acids: CASSTGNQPQHF. CDR3 bases: TGTGCCAGCAGTACGGGGAATCAGCCCCAGCATTTT.

The genes are TRBV9 and TRBJ1-2; the D gene is possibly TRBD1 (6 bases). The ends were cut back, 4 bases at V and 5 bases at J, with 18 bases in the middle. CDR1 is SGDLS, CDR2 YYNGEE, per germline. The CDR3 runs to 15 residues. The CDR3: CASSPEGGRLYGYTF. In nucleotides, the CDR3 is TGTGCCAGCAGCCCCGAGGGGGGGCGACTTTATGGCTACACCTTC.

The chain links TRBV5-1 to TRBJ1-2, with a weak D call TRBD1 (5 bases). Between the trimmed V and J ends, which lost 2 bases and 7 bases, there was a span of 6 bases. CDR1 is SGHRS and CDR2 is YFSETQ in the germline V gene. The CDR3 is 11 amino acids. Here the CDR3 DNA reads TGCGCCAGCAGCTTCCAGGGTGGCTACACCTTC. This codes for CASSFQGGYTF.